The 9 T cell receptor beta chains given below trace back to one sample, sequenced in a study of identical twins. TCRdb analysed the 5' RACE reads with MiXCR anew, one entry per CDR3 protein. The sample shows fewer than 800,000 distinct CDR3 sequences, about 7.1% of them seen only once. These data also featured in a second study, about yellow fever vaccine responses in identical twins.

Sequencing input: PBMCs. All receptors come from a woman under 30 in good health.

This clonotype has ten or more counts. The chain recombines TRBV3-1 with TRBJ2-5, with D possibly called TRBD1 or TRBD2 (8 bases each). CDR1 LGHDT and CDR2 YNNKEL come from the germline V gene (reference sequence). The CDR3 has 16 residues. V lost 4 bases and J lost 6, with 21 bases in between. CDR3 protein: CASSPSGRQGMKTQYF. For the CDR3, the DNA is TGTGCCAGCAGCCCGAGCGGGAGACAGGGGATGAAGACCCAGTACTTC.

This clonotype was counted many times. The V call is TRBV5-1, the J call TRBJ2-1; the match to TRBD1 covers 8 bases. CDR1 is SGHRS and CDR2 is YFSETQ in the germline V gene. This CDR3 spans 15 amino acids. The V and J ends lost 4 bases and 6 bases, in that order; junction bases with no gene match: 9. CDR3 in DNA: TGCGCCAGCAGCATGGACAGGGTAGAGGGCAATGAGCAGTTCTTC. As protein: CASSMDRVEGNEQFF.

In its sample, this clonotype was seen many times. This rearrangement joins TRBV27 to TRBJ2-1; unclear D gene. V gave up 5 bases and J gave up 0 bases, with 11 bases separating them. CDR1 MNHEY and CDR2 SMNVEV come from the germline V gene (reference sequence). The CDR3 loop spans 15 amino acids. The chain's CDR3 is CASSATESSYNEQFF. The CDR3, as DNA: TGTGCCAGCAGTGCCACGGAGAGCTCCTACAATGAGCAGTTCTTC.

The V call is TRBV5-1, the J call TRBJ2-5; TRBD2 aligns across 7 bases. From germline, CDR1 is SGHRS and CDR2 YFSETQ. V was pared by 0 bases and J by 1 base, with 6 bases of the junction left unmatched. This CDR3 spans 16 amino acids. CDR3 amino acids: CASSLVAGAGQETQYF. The CDR3 nucleotides read TGCGCCAGCAGCTTGGTTGCGGGAGCGGGCCAAGAGACCCAGTACTTC.

This clonotype showed up many times. V usage is TRBV12-3 or TRBV12-4 and J usage is TRBJ2-1, with 8 positions matching TRBD2. The CDR3 loop spans 15 amino acids. With V trimmed by 5 bases and J by 0 bases, 3 bases remained unmatched. CDR3 nucleotides: TGTGCCAGCAGTGGGACTAGGGTCTCCTACAATGAGCAGTTCTTC. Protein: CASSGTRVSYNEQFF.

This clonotype appeared many times. The rearrangement links TRBV5-1 to TRBJ2-7; 8 nucleotides agree with TRBD2. Germline values: CDR1 SGHRS, CDR2 YFSETQ. With V trimmed by 4 bases and J by 4 bases, 10 bases remained unmatched. The CDR3 extends over 15 amino acids. DNA of the CDR3: TGCGCCAGCAGCATGACTAGCGCGACTCTATACGAGCAGTACTTC. It is translated as CASSMTSATLYEQYF.

This clonotype has more than one count but fewer than ten. This chain uses TRBV3-1 with TRBJ2-1; D call uncertain. Trimming left V 4 bases short and J 4 bases short, with 11 bases between. The CDR3 spans 14 residues. Per germline, CDR1 LGHDT and CDR2 YNNKEL (reference sequence). The CDR3 DNA sequence: TGTGCCAGCAGCCCCGGATGGGGATACAATGAGCAGTTCTTC. The encoded protein is CASSPGWGYNEQFF.

This clonotype was counted only a few times. The chain uses TRBV29-1 and TRBJ2-4, with TRBD1 matching over 9 bases. Per the germline V gene, CDR1 is SQVTM and CDR2 is ANQGSEA. The CDR3 spans 15 residues. V shed 4 bases, J shed 3 bases, and the junction held 7 bases outside the gene matches. This chain's CDR3 is CSVGGTGRVKNIQYF. Here the CDR3 DNA reads TGCAGCGTTGGGGGGACAGGGAGGGTCAAAAACATTCAGTACTTC. The full variable domain, in which reference TRBV29-1 and TRBJ2-4 provide the parts outside the CDR3, is SAVISQKPSRDICQRGTSLTIQCQVDSQVTMMFWYRQQPGQSLTLIATANQGSEATYESGFVIDKFPISRPNLTFSTLTVSNMSPEDSSIYLCSVGGTGRVKNIQYFGAGTRLSVL.

This clonotype was observed a handful of times. The chain combines TRBV20-1 with TRBJ2-2; 10 nucleotides align to TRBD2. Trimming cost V 5 bases and J 2 bases; bases outside gene matches: 5. Germline assignment: CDR1 DFQATT and CDR2 SNEGSKA (reference sequence). The CDR3 has 15 amino acids. DNA for the CDR3: TGCAGTGCTGAGGTAGCGGGAGGTAACACCGGGGAGCTGTTTTTT. It encodes CSAEVAGGNTGELFF.